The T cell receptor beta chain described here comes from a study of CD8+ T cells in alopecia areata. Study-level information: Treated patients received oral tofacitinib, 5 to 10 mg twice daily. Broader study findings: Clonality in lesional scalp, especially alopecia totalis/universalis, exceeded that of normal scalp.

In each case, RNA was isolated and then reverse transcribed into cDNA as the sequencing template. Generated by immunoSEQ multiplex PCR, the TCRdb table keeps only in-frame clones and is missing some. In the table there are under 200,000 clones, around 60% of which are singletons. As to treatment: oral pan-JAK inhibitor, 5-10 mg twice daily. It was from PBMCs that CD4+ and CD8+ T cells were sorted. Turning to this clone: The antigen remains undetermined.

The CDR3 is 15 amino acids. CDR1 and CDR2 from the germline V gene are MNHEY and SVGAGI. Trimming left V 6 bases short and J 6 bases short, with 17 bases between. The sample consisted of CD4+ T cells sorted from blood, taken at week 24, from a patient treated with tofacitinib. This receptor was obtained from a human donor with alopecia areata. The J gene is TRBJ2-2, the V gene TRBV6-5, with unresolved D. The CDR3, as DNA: TGTGCCAGCAGATCAGGTCCTACCCGGTCCGGGGAGCTGTTTTTT. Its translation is CASRSGPTRSGELFF.